These 26 T cell receptor beta chains originate from one sample sequenced in a study of OX40 agonist ivuxolimab in advanced cancers. The method was immunoSEQ multiplex PCR; TCRdb's version includes in-frame clones alone and lacks a portion of them. The sample yields tens of thousands of clones, 86% seen once. The source material was CD4+ or CD8+ T cells sorted from blood, sampled in a trial of the OX40 agonist ivuxolimab. The receptors shown here come from an adult with an advanced solid tumor such as melanoma, head and neck, liver or kidney cancer.

This clone came up once. The chain joins TRBV18 to TRBJ2-2; 7 nucleotides agree with TRBD1. Germline V gives CDR1 KGHSH, CDR2 LQKENI. The CDR3 loop spans 16 amino acids. V lost 3 bases to trimming and J lost 2 bases; unmatched junction nucleotides: 6. In nucleotides, the CDR3 is TGTGCCAGCTCACCTTTTACAGGGGCAAACACCGGGGAGCTGTTTTTT. This sequence encodes CASSPFTGANTGELFF.

The V gene is TRBV10-3, the J gene TRBJ1-2; the match to TRBD1 covers 11 bases. J gave up 4 bases and V 6 bases, and 22 bases lay outside the gene matches. Germline V lookup: CDR1 ENHRY, CDR2 SYGVKD. This CDR3 region has 20 residues. The CDR3 nucleotides are TGTGCCATCAGCGATAAGGACAGGGGGCGAGGGCGATCGCCTTCCTATGGCTACACCTTC. Translating it yields CAISDKDRGRGRSPSYGYTF.

Written as DNA, the CDR3 is TGTGCCAGCAGCGCCCGGGGTCAGGTAGCGGGAGTTCCAGATACGCAGTATTTT. This codes for CASSARGQVAGVPDTQYF. The chain couples TRBV5-4 to TRBJ2-3; 9 bases fit TRBD2. Trimming took 4 bases from V and 4 from J; bases not matched to a gene: 16. Germline CDR1 and CDR2: SGHNT and YYREEE (reference sequence). This CDR3 region has 18 residues.

The chain employs TRBV30 and TRBJ2-5; D call uncertain. The V end lost 2 bases, the J end lost 4 bases, and 20 bases lay between the germline ends. CDR3 length: 16 amino acids. Germline CDR1 GTSNPN, CDR2 SVGIG (reference sequence). In DNA, the CDR3 is TGTGCCTGGAGTCGCCCCCAAGACAATTCAGGAGAGACCCAGTACTTC. It translates to CAWSRPQDNSGETQYF.

The sample holds a few counts of this clone. J is TRBJ2-1 and V is TRBV2, with TRBD1 identical over 8 bases. After removal of 5 bases from V and 3 bases from J, the junction contained 6 bases not matched to a gene. Germline CDR1 reads SNHLY; CDR2 reads FYNNEI. The CDR3 extends over 15 amino acids. CDR3 DNA: TGTGCCAGCAGTTTACAGGGGGGTAGCTACAATGAGCAGTTCTTC. Translation: CASSLQGGSYNEQFF.

This rearrangement joins TRBV6-5 to TRBJ1-5; TRBD1 is a possible D gene (6 bases). Germline loops: CDR1 MNHEY, CDR2 SVGAGI. CDR3 length: 14 residues. Trimming cost V 4 bases and J 1 base, with 8 bases left between them. CDR3 amino acids: CASSFRGSNQPQHF. CDR3 nucleotide sequence: TGTGCCAGCAGTTTCAGGGGCAGCAATCAGCCCCAGCATTTT.

This clone was found a few times. This chain connects TRBV7-6 to TRBJ2-2; 9 bases match TRBD1. The CDR3 consists of 18 residues. Per the germline V gene, CDR1 is SGHVS and CDR2 is FNYEAQ. The V segment lost 1 base and the J segment 6 bases; nucleotides outside the gene matches: 12. The CDR3 loop is CASSLVLPGTGSAGELFF. The CDR3 bases are TGTGCCAGCAGCTTAGTTCTCCCCGGGACAGGGTCGGCCGGGGAGCTGTTTTTT.

This rearrangement joins TRBV5-4 to TRBJ2-3, with 8 positions matching TRBD2. The CDR3 totals 16 residues. Trimming removed 2 bases from V and 0 bases from J; junction bases left unmatched: 5. Germline values: CDR1 SGHNT, CDR2 YYREEE (reference sequence). DNA for the CDR3: TGTGCCAGCAGCTTCCCATCTAGCGGGAGCACAGATACGCAGTATTTT. This sequence encodes CASSFPSSGSTDTQYF.

This chain connects TRBV4-2 to TRBJ1-2; tentative D call: TRBD1 (5 bases). The CDR3 length is 15 residues. In germline, CDR1 is LGHNA, CDR2 YNFKEQ. V was trimmed by 0 bases and J by 6 bases, leaving 14 bases between them. CDR3 sequence: CASSQDAGKVHGYTF. DNA for the CDR3: TGTGCCAGCAGCCAAGATGCAGGGAAGGTCCATGGCTACACCTTC.

The chain joins TRBV15 to TRBJ2-7, with 8 bases matching TRBD1. V shed 8 bases and J 6 bases; nucleotides not matched to a gene: 18. Germline assignment: CDR1 LNHNV and CDR2 YYDKDF (reference sequence). This CDR3 is 16 amino acids long. This CDR3 is CATGKGVGQGTREQYF. In DNA form, the CDR3 reads TGTGCCACCGGCAAGGGTGTAGGACAGGGAACGCGCGAGCAGTACTTC.

The J gene is TRBJ1-3, the V gene TRBV11-2; 10 bases are a match to TRBD1. The V gene end was trimmed by 3 bases and the J gene end by 0 bases; junction bases not matched to a gene: 5. Germline V gives CDR1 SGHAT, CDR2 FQNNGV. The CDR3 sequence is 17 residues long. In DNA form, the CDR3 reads TGTGCCAGCAGCTTTCGTCGGACAGGGGGCTCTGGAAACACCATATATTTT. Its protein product is CASSFRRTGGSGNTIYF.

The V call is TRBV19, the J call TRBJ2-5; 8 bases are a match to TRBD2. CDR1 is LNHDA and CDR2 is SQIVND in the germline V gene (reference sequence). After removal of 3 bases from V and 3 bases from J, the junction contained 9 bases not matched to a gene. The CDR3 extends over 16 amino acids. This chain's CDR3 is CASSMVREGREETQYF. CDR3 coding DNA: TGTGCCAGTAGTATGGTACGGGAGGGCCGGGAAGAGACCCAGTACTTC.

This chain joins TRBV19 and TRBJ2-3, with TRBD1 identical over 11 bases. The CDR3 spans 15 residues. J lost 4 bases, V lost 4 bases, and 4 bases had no gene match. Germline V CDR1 and CDR2: LNHDA, SQIVND (reference sequence). The DNA of the CDR3 is TGTGCCAGTAGTAAATGGACAGGGGGCGCAGATACGCAGTATTTT. Its translation: CASSKWTGGADTQYF.

A remark on this clone: Compared with germline, one end of the junction differs, possibly owing to a read error. Other DNA sequences in this specimen translate into the identical CDR3. This chain links TRBV28 with TRBJ1-3; no clear D gene. In germline, CDR1 is MDHEN, CDR2 SYDVKM. The CDR3 has 14 residues. The CDR3 sequence: CASSLRGIRNTIYF. The CDR3 DNA is TGCGCCAGTAGTTTACGAGGGATACGAAACACCATATATTTT.

This rearrangement joins TRBV7-2 to TRBJ1-3; D is uncertain. Trimming left V 0 bases short and J 0 bases short, with 12 bases between. Germline lookup yields CDR1 SGHTA and CDR2 FQGNSA. CDR3 length: 17 amino acids. As DNA, the CDR3 is TGTGCCAGCAGCTTAGCGTCTCTGGGCCCCTCTGGAAACACCATATATTTT. Protein sequence: CASSLASLGPSGNTIYF.

The V call is TRBV19, the J call TRBJ2-7, with D perhaps TRBD2 (5 bases). CDR3 length: 14 amino acids. Between the trimmed V and J ends, which lost 4 bases and 3 bases, there was a span of 13 bases. Germline CDR1 LNHDA, CDR2 SQIVND (reference sequence). Here the CDR3 reads CASSRGLPYYEQYF. CDR3 DNA sequence: TGTGCCAGTAGTAGAGGGTTACCGTACTACGAGCAGTACTTC.

V is TRBV29-1 and J is TRBJ2-3, with 8 bases lining up with TRBD2. The V and J ends lost 2 bases and 4 bases, in that order; junction bases with no gene match: 14. Germline assignment: CDR1 SQVTM and CDR2 ANQGSEA. The CDR3 contains 17 residues. In nucleotides, the CDR3 is TGCAGCGTTGAACCATGGGGTCGGACTAGCTCGGCAGATACGCAGTATTTT. Its protein is CSVEPWGRTSSADTQYF.

The chain joins TRBV30 to TRBJ1-5; TRBD1 aligns across 9 bases. The trim removed 3 bases at V and 2 bases at J, leaving 2 bases unmatched. CDR3 length: 14 residues. Germline V lookup: CDR1 GTSNPN, CDR2 SVGIG (reference sequence). The CDR3 nucleotides are TGTGCCTGGAGAGGGGACAGGGGCAATCAGCCCCAGCATTTT. This encodes CAWRGDRGNQPQHF.

This clone appeared a single time. The CDR3 spells CASSEAVSPLTDTQYF. CDR3 DNA: TGCGCCAGCAGTGAAGCGGTGTCCCCACTCACAGATACGCAGTATTTT. V and J are TRBV10-2 and TRBJ2-3, with TRBD2 as a possible D gene (5 bases). CDR1 and CDR2 (germline): WSHSY, SAAADI. V dropped 3 bases and J dropped 2 bases, with 15 bases sitting between them. This CDR3 spans 16 amino acids.

This clone has just one count. The CDR3 DNA sequence: TGTGCCAGCAGCGACGTAGTTGGGGCAGATACGCAGTATTTT. This gives the protein CASSDVVGADTQYF. This sequence joins TRBV5-4 and TRBJ2-3, with D unresolved. Germline V gene lookup returns CDR1 SGHNT and CDR2 YYREEE (reference sequence). The V and J ends lost 4 bases and 4 bases respectively, with 13 bases between them. The CDR3 is 14 residues long.

This chain joins TRBV4-3 and TRBJ2-2; TRBD1 or TRBD2 may be the D gene (6 bases each). This CDR3 has 13 residues. The V end lost 5 bases, the J end lost 7 bases, and 11 bases lay between the germline ends. In germline, CDR1 is LGHNA, CDR2 YSLEER. DNA for the CDR3: TGCGCCAGCAGCGTCGGGGGCGTCGGGGAGCTGTTTTTT. It yields the protein CASSVGGVGELFF.

This clone has only one observation. This chain uses TRBV2 with TRBJ1-1, with 7 bases that match TRBD1. V shed 5 bases and J 7 bases; nucleotides not matched to a gene: 13. Germline lookup yields CDR1 SNHLY and CDR2 FYNNEI. This CDR3 region has 15 residues. CDR3 in DNA: TGTGCCAGCAGTCCTGCCGCGAGGGGGCTGGGTGAAGCTTTCTTT. Protein: CASSPAARGLGEAFF.

V usage is TRBV10-3 and J usage is TRBJ2-1; 15 bases are shared with TRBD2. CDR3 length: 16 residues. Germline trimming cut 10 bases from V and 4 bases from J; bases unmatched to any gene: 8. Germline lookup yields CDR1 ENHRY and CDR2 SYGVKD. The CDR3 region has the DNA TGTGCCACTACTTCGGGGACTAGCGGGAGGTACAATGAGCAGTTCTTC. Its translation is CATTSGTSGRYNEQFF.

The chain couples TRBV28 to TRBJ1-1; 8 positions agree with TRBD1. V trimming: 6 bases; J trimming: 1 base; junction bases outside the gene matches: 7. The CDR3 consists of 15 residues. CDR1 MDHEN and CDR2 SYDVKM come from the germline V gene. The CDR3 DNA reads as TGTGCCAGCAGGTCAGGGGGCGCGGGGAACACTGAAGCTTTCTTT. Encoded protein: CASRSGGAGNTEAFF.

The V gene is TRBV23-1, the J gene TRBJ2-2; 10 bases fit TRBD1. TRBV23-1 carries the ORF label, with uncertain function. The CDR3 contains 16 residues. The V segment lost 8 bases and the J segment 3 bases; nucleotides outside the gene matches: 9. The CDR3 spells CASGPGTGVDTGELFF. In DNA form, the CDR3 reads TGCGCCAGCGGACCCGGGACAGGGGTGGACACCGGGGAGCTGTTTTTT.

J is TRBJ1-5 and V is TRBV5-8, with a weak D call TRBD1 (6 bases). Trimming stripped 0 bases from V and 4 bases from J, with 14 bases between. The CDR3 has 16 amino acids. Germline values: CDR1 SGHTS, CDR2 YDEGEE. The CDR3 sequence: CASSLGTGLRNQPQHF. The CDR3 DNA sequence: TGTGCCAGCAGCTTGGGTACAGGGCTTCGAAATCAGCCCCAGCATTTT.